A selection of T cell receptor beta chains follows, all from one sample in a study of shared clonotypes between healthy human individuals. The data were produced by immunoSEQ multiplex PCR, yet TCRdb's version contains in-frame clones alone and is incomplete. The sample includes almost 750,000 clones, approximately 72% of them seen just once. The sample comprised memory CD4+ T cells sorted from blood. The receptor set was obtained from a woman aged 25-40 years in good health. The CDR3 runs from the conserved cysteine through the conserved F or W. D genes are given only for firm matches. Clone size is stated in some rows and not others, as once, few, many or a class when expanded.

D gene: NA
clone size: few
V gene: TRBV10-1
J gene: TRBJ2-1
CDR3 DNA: TGCGCCAGCAGTTTGAGCGGAGAGGGCTACAATGAGCAGTTCTTC
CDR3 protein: CASSLSGEGYNEQFF

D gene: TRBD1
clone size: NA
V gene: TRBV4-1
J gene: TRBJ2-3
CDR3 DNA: TGCGCCAGCAGCCACATGGGACAGGGGGCAGTAGATACGCAGTATTTT
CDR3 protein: CASSHMGQGAVDTQYF

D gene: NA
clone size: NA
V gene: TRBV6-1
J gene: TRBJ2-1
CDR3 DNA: TGTGCCAGCAGTAGGAACAATGAGCAGTTCTTC
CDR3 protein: CASSRNNEQFF

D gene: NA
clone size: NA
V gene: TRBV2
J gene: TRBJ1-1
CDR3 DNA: TGTGCCAGCAGTTCCCAACAGGCGAACACTGAAGCTTTCTTT
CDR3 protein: CASSSQQANTEAFF

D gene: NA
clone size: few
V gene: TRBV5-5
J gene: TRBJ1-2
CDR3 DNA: TGTGCCAGCAGCTTGGATCCGGGGATGAACTATGGCTACACCTTC
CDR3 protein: CASSLDPGMNYGYTF

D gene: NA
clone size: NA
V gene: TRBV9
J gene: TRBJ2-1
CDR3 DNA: TGTGCCAGCAGCACCCGGGGTAGCGGATACAATGAGCAGTTCTTC
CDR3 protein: CASSTRGSGYNEQFF

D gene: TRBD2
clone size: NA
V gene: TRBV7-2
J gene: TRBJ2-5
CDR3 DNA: TGTGCCAGCAGCTTAGCTATAGCGGGATGGCGGGAGACCCAGTACTTC
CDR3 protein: CASSLAIAGWRETQYF

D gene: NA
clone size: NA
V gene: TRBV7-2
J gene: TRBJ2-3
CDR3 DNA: TGTGCCAGCAGCTTATGGGGGAATCGAGATACGCAGTATTTT
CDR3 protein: CASSLWGNRDTQYF

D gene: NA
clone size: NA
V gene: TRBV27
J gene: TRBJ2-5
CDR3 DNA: TGTGCCAGCAGTTTACGACGGCAACAAACCGAGGGGGAGACCCAGTACTTC
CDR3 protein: CASSLRRQQTEGETQYF

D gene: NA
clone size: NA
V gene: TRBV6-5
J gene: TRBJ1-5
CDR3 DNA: TGTGCCAGCGGACAGACAGGCAACAATCAGCCCCAGCATTTT
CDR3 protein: CASGQTGNNQPQHF

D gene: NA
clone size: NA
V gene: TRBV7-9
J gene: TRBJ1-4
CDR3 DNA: TGTGCCAGCGTGCCCGCAACTAATGAAAAACTGTTTTTT
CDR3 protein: CASVPATNEKLFF

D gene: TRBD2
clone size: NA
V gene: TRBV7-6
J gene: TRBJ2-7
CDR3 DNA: TGTGCCAGCAGCTTAGGGGCGGGGGGAGAGTACGAGCAGTACTTC
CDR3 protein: CASSLGAGGEYEQYF

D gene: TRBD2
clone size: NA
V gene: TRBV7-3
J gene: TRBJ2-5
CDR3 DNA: TGTGCCAGCAGCCTTAGCGGGAGGGCCACGGAGACCCAGTACTTC
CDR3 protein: CASSLSGRATETQYF

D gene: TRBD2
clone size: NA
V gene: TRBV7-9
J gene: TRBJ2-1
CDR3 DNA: TGTGCCAGCAGCCAAAATAGCGGGAGTCCCTACAATGAGCAGTTCTTC
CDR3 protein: CASSQNSGSPYNEQFF

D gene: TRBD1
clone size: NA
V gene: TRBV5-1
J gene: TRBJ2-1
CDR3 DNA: TGCGCCAGCAGCCGCGACAGGGGGCTTAGCCCCAGCCATGAGCAGTTCTTC
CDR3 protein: CASSRDRGLSPSHEQFF

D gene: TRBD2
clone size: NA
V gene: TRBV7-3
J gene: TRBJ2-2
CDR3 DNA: TGTGCCAGCAGCTCCTCAATATTGAGCGGGAGCGGGGAGCTGTTTTTT
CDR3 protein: CASSSSILSGSGELFF

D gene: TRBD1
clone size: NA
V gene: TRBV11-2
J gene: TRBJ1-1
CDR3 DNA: TGTGCCAGCAGCAGCCTACAGGGGAAGGACACTGAAGCTTTCTTT
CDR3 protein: CASSSLQGKDTEAFF

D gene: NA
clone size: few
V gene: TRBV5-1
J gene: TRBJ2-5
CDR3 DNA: TGCGCCAGCAGCTTGCGAGGGGAAGAGACCCAGTACTTC
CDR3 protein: CASSLRGEETQYF

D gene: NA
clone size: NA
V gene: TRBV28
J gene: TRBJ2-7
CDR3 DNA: TGTGCCAGTGGGAGCTCCTACGAGCAGTACTTC
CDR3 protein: CASGSSYEQYF

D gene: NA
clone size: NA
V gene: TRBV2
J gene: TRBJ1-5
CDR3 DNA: TGTGCCAGCAGTGAAAGGTCAAGCGGCAATCAGCCCCAGCATTTT
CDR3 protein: CASSERSSGNQPQHF

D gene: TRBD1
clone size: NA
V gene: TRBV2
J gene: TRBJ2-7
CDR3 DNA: TGTGCCAGCAGTGGACAGGGGGCGAGGGAGCAGTACTTC
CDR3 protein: CASSGQGAREQYF

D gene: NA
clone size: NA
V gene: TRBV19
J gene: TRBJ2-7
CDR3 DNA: TGTGCCAGTAGGAGAGGGGGGGACGAGCAGTACTTC
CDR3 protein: CASRRGGDEQYF

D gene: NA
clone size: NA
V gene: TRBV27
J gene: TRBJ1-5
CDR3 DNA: TGTGCCAGCCGCCCGGACACCCCCAATCAGCCCCAGCATTTT
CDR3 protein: CASRPDTPNQPQHF

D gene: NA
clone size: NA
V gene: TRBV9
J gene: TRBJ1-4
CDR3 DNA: TGTGCCAGCAGCGCAGGTCTCGGGACTAATGAAAAACTGTTTTTT
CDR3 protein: CASSAGLGTNEKLFF

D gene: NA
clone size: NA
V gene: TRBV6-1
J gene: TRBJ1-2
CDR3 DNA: TGTGCCAGCGTGGGGAGCCCAAACTATGGCTACACCTTC
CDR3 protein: CASVGSPNYGYTF

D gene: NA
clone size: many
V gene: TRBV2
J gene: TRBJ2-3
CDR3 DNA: TGTGCCAGCAGTCGGGACTTTCCTAGCACAGATACGCAGTATTTT
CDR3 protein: CASSRDFPSTDTQYF

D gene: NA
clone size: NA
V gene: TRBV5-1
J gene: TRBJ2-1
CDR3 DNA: TGCGCCAGCAGCGGGGACCCAGGTTCCTACAATGAGCAGTTCTTC
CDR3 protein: CASSGDPGSYNEQFF

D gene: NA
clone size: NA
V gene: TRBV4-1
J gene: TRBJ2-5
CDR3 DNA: TGCGCCAGCAGCCAAGCGCCAGGACAGACCCAAGAGACCCAGTACTTC
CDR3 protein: CASSQAPGQTQETQYF

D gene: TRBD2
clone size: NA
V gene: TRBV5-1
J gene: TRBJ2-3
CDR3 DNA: TGCGCCAGCAGCTTAGCGGGGGCAGATACGCAGTATTTT
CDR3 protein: CASSLAGADTQYF

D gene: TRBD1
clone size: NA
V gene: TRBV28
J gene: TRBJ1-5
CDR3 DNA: TGTGCCAGCAGTTCCCGACAGGGGGCTACAAAGCATTTT
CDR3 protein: CASSSRQGATKHF

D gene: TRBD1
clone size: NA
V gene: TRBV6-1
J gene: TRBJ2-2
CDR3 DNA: TGTGCCAGCAGTGTCGACAGGGGCTCCGGGGAGCTGTTTTTT
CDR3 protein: CASSVDRGSGELFF

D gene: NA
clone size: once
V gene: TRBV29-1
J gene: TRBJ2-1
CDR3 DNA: TGCAGCGTTGTAATAAATGAGCAGTTCTTC
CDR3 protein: CSVVINEQFF

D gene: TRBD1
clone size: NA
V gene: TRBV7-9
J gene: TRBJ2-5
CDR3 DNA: TGTGCCAGCAGCTCAGGCGCCCACAGGGGTCAAGAGACCCAGTACTTC
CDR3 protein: CASSSGAHRGQETQYF

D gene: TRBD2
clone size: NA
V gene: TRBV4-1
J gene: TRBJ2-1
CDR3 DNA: TGCGCCAGCAGCCAAGACCAACTAGCGGGAGGGAGAAATGAGCAGTTCTTC
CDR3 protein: CASSQDQLAGGRNEQFF

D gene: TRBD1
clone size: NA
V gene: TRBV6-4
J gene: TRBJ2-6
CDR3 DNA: TGTGCCAGCAGTAAAGAGACAGGGTCCGGGGCCAACGTCCTGACTTTC
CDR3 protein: CASSKETGSGANVLTF

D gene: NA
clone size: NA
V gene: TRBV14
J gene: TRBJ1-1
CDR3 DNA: TGTGCCAGCAGCCCTAGGACCCTTATGGACACTGAAGCTTTCTTT
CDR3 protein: CASSPRTLMDTEAFF

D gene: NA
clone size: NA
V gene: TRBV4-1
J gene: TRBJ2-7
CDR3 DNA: TGCGCCAGCAGTACGCGTGGAACAGGGCCTGTCTACGAGCAGTACTTC
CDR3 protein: CASSTRGTGPVYEQYF

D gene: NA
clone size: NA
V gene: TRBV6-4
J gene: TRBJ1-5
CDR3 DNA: TGTGCCAGCAGTGCTACGGGAACCGGGCCCCAGCATTTT
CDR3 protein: CASSATGTGPQHF

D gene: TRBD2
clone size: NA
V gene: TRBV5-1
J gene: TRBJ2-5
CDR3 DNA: TGCGCCAGCAGCTTGGAGTTCCTAGCGGGAGCGGGGGAGACCCAGTACTTC
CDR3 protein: CASSLEFLAGAGETQYF

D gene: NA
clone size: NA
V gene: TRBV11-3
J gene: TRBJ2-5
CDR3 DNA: TGTGCCAGCAGTAGAGGCCGATTACAAGAGACCCAGTACTTC
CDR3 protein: CASSRGRLQETQYF

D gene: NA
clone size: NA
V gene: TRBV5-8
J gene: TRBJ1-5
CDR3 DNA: TGTGCCAGCAGCTTTGGACAGTTGGCGGTGAGCAATCAGCCCCAGCATTTT
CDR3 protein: CASSFGQLAVSNQPQHF

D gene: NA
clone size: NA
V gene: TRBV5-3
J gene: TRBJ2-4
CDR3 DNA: TGTGCCAGAAGCTTGGACTGTCTGCACTTTCAGTACTTC
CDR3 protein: CARSLDCLHFQYF

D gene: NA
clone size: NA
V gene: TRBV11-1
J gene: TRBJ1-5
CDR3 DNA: TGTGCCAGCAGCTCCTTCGGCAGGGGTTCCGGTAGATGCAATCAGCCCCAGCATTTT
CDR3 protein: CASSSFGRGSGRCNQPQHF

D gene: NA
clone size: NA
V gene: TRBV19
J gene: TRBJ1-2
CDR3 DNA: TGTGCCAGTAGTATTAAGGGTGCTTTTAATGGCTACACCTTC
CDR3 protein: CASSIKGAFNGYTF

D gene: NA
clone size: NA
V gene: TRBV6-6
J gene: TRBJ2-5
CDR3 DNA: TGTGCCAGCAACCCAGACCGGCTCCTGAGGACCCAGTACTTC
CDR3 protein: CASNPDRLLRTQYF

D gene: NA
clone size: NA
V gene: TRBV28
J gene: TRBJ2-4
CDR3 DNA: TGTGCCAGCAGTACGAGAACTAACAGCGCCAAAAACATTCAGTACTTC
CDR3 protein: CASSTRTNSAKNIQYF

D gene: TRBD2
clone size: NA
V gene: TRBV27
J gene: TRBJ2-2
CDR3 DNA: TGTGCCAGCAGTTTATCCCCGGGACTAGCGGGAAACACCGGGGAGCTGTTTTTT
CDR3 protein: CASSLSPGLAGNTGELFF

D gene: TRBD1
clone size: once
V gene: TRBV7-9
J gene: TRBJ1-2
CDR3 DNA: TGTGCCAGCAGCCAAGACAGGGTGACTGGCTACACCTTC
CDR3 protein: CASSQDRVTGYTF

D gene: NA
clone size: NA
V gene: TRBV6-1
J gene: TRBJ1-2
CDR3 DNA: TGTGCCAGCACCAGAAACTATGGCTACACCTTC
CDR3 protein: CASTRNYGYTF